This entry lists 26 T cell receptor beta chains sequenced from one sample in a study of CD8 T cells in ankylosing spondylitis. TCRdb re-called the 5' RACE reads through MiXCR, storing one row per CDR3 protein. This table has fewer than 250,000 distinct CDR3 sequences, over 30% appearing once. The sequenced material came from blood, either unsorted or a sorted T cell fraction (not recorded which). These receptors originate from a male donor with ankylosing spondylitis or in good health (not recorded which).

This clonotype was observed many times. The chain employs TRBV27 and TRBJ2-3; D is perhaps TRBD2 (6 bases). The CDR3 runs 14 residues. Trimming cost V 3 bases and J 0 bases, with 7 bases left between them. CDR1 is MNHEY and CDR2 is SMNVEV in the germline V gene (reference sequence). The CDR3 nucleotides are TGTGCCAGCAGTTTCGGGGGAAGCACAGATACGCAGTATTTT. It is translated as CASSFGGSTDTQYF.

The chain uses TRBV12-3 or TRBV12-4 and TRBJ1-6, with a tentative D call TRBD1 (6 bases). This CDR3 contains 15 residues. Trimming stripped 4 bases from V and 12 bases from J, with 19 bases between. The CDR3 DNA sequence: TGTGCCAGCAGTTCCACCGGGACAACAAGACGACCCCTCCACTTT. Amino acids: CASSSTGTTRRPLHF.

The V gene is TRBV20-1, the J gene TRBJ2-3, with 8 bases fitting TRBD1. Germline V gene sequence: CDR1 DFQATT, CDR2 SNEGSKA (reference sequence). V was clipped by 1 base and J by 2 bases; unmatched bases: 5. This CDR3 has 15 amino acids. The CDR3 reads CSARGGQGDTDTQYF. CDR3 DNA: TGCAGTGCTAGAGGAGGACAGGGAGACACAGATACGCAGTATTTT.

The chain couples TRBV27 to TRBJ2-1, with D possibly TRBD2 on 5 matching bases. Trimming took 3 bases from V and 1 from J, leaving 7 bases between them. CDR1 and CDR2 from the germline V gene are MNHEY and SMNVEV (reference sequence). This CDR3 comprises 14 residues. CDR3 region: CASSLRASYNEQFF. CDR3 DNA: TGTGCCAGCAGTTTGCGGGCGTCCTACAATGAGCAGTTCTTC.

In DNA form, the CDR3 reads TGTGCCAGCAGCTTAGCGGGGGGATCCACTGAAGCTTTCTTT. Translating gives CASSLAGGSTEAFF. The J gene is TRBJ1-1, the V gene TRBV7-2; TRBD1 is a possible D gene (5 bases). V was trimmed by 0 bases and J by 4 bases, leaving 9 bases between them. Germline CDR1 and CDR2: SGHTA and FQGNSA. The CDR3 contains 14 residues.

The chain combines TRBV9 with TRBJ1-6, with 8 bases that match TRBD1. The CDR3 runs 12 residues. Germline V gene data show CDR1 as SGDLS and CDR2 as YYNGEE. After removal of 5 bases from V and 13 bases from J, the junction contained 5 bases not matched to a gene. The CDR3 DNA reads as TGTGCCAGCAGTCCAGACAGGGGTCCCCTCCACTTT. Its translation: CASSPDRGPLHF.

This clonotype was seen a single time. This chain joins TRBV7-9 and TRBJ2-5; possibly TRBD1 for D (5 bases). In germline, CDR1 is SEHNR, CDR2 FQNEAQ (reference sequence). The CDR3 length is 13 residues. V lost 3 bases and J lost 5, with 10 bases in between. The CDR3 DNA is TGTGCCAGCAGCTTCGAAGGGGCGGAGACCCAGTACTTC. Protein product: CASSFEGAETQYF.

The rearrangement uses TRBV5-1 and TRBJ1-1; D unresolved. Germline V gene data show CDR1 as SGHRS and CDR2 as YFSETQ. The CDR3 has 14 amino acids. Deletions cut 0 bases from V and 4 bases from J, with 10 bases between. The CDR3 DNA is TGCGCCAGCAGCTTGGCCCCCGGTACCACTGAAGCTTTCTTT. Translation: CASSLAPGTTEAFF.

V gene TRBV12-3 or TRBV12-4 combines with J gene TRBJ2-1; D call uncertain. Trimming cost V 4 bases and J 10 bases, with 17 bases left between them. This CDR3 comprises 14 residues. CDR3 sequence reads: CASSSTPPNSEQFF. The CDR3 bases are TGTGCCAGCAGTTCGACCCCCCCCAATTCGGAGCAGTTCTTC.

As regards this clonotype: A read error may account for a junction end that differs from germline. J is TRBJ2-5 and V is TRBV10-2; D unclear. This CDR3 has 16 amino acids. Germline CDR1 and CDR2: WSHSY and SAAADI. The CDR3 loop reads CASSESVPYSEETQYF. DNA of the CDR3: TGCGCCAGCAGTGAGTCGGTCCCCTACAGCGAAGAGACCCAATACTTC.

This clonotype was recorded a few times. This chain uses TRBV20-1 with TRBJ2-1; 7 nucleotides agree with TRBD2. Losses at the gene ends were 4 bases for V and 3 bases for J; bases not matched to a gene: 12. Germline V gene sequence: CDR1 DFQATT, CDR2 SNEGSKA (reference sequence). CDR3 length: 16 amino acids. The CDR3 DNA reads as TGCAGTGCTACCCCTATAAGCGGGGCCTACTACAATGAGCAGTTCTTC. Its translation is CSATPISGAYYNEQFF.

The chain couples TRBV27 to TRBJ2-2, with D possibly being TRBD1 (5 bases). Trimming left V 4 bases short and J 1 base short, with 7 bases between. The CDR3 has 14 residues. Germline V gives CDR1 MNHEY, CDR2 SMNVEV (reference sequence). The CDR3 sequence: CASSWGRNTGELFF. As DNA, the CDR3 is TGTGCCAGCAGTTGGGGCAGGAACACCGGGGAGCTGTTTTTT.

V gene TRBV29-1 combines with J gene TRBJ2-1; TRBD1 aligns across 9 bases. Germline loops: CDR1 SQVTM, CDR2 ANQGSEA. With 2 bases clipped from V and 5 bases from J, the junction kept 7 bases outside the gene matches. The CDR3 totals 15 residues. CDR3 bases: TGCAGCGTTGAAAGTTGGGACAGGGATGACAATGAGCAGTTCTTC. Protein product: CSVESWDRDDNEQFF.

V and J are TRBV12-3 or TRBV12-4 and TRBJ2-3, with a tentative D call TRBD2 (7 bases). The CDR3 is 16 residues long. Trimming left V 4 bases short and J 6 bases short, with 20 bases between. The CDR3 nucleotides read TGTGCCAGCAGTTCCCAGGACAGCGCGGGGGTTGATACGCAGTATTTT. Its protein product is CASSSQDSAGVDTQYF.

This clonotype has more than one count but fewer than ten. The chain combines TRBV29-1 with TRBJ2-1; D is uncertain. The V and J ends lost 4 bases and 0 bases respectively, with 4 bases between them. Germline loops: CDR1 SQVTM, CDR2 ANQGSEA. The CDR3 has 12 residues. The CDR3 DNA sequence: TGCAGCGTTGTTAGCTCCTACAATGAGCAGTTCTTC. Protein sequence: CSVVSSYNEQFF.

This clonotype was detected only once. The chain recombines TRBV6-1 with TRBJ2-7; D is uncertain. Germline-derived CDR1 and CDR2 are MNHNS and SASEGT. V was shortened by 0 bases and J by 0 bases, with 9 bases between the two germline ends. The CDR3 is 15 amino acids. The DNA of the CDR3 is TGTGCCAGCAGTGAAGCTCGGTTGACCTCCTACGAGCAGTACTTC. This translates into CASSEARLTSYEQYF.

This clonotype showed up just once. At one of its ends the junction is not consistent with the germline gene, which may arise from a read error. V gene TRBV10-3 combines with J gene TRBJ2-6; 7 bases match TRBD2. CDR3 length: 14 residues. Per the germline V gene, CDR1 is ENHRY and CDR2 is SYGVKD. The CDR3 loop is CAIGGGSGANGLTF. The DNA for the CDR3 is TGTGCCATCGGGGGGGGTTCTGGGGCCAACGGCCTGACTTTC.

The genes are TRBV6-1 and TRBJ1-2; 8 bases agree with TRBD1. J lost 1 base, V lost 6 bases, and 7 bases had no gene match. The CDR3 totals 15 residues. Germline CDR1 is MNHNS and CDR2 is SASEGT. As DNA, the CDR3 is TGTGCCAGCAGCCCCTACAGGGGGGATAACTATGGCTACACCTTC. Encoded protein: CASSPYRGDNYGYTF.

This chain connects TRBV20-1 to TRBJ2-5; D tentatively reads TRBD1 or TRBD2 (6 bases each). The CDR3 consists of 15 residues. Germline V CDR1 and CDR2: DFQATT, SNEGSKA (reference sequence). V lost 0 bases to trimming and J lost 5 bases, with 16 bases between them. The chain's CDR3 is CSAREYPGAGETQYF. The CDR3 DNA sequence: TGCAGTGCTAGAGAGTATCCGGGGGCAGGGGAGACCCAGTACTTC.

The chain joins TRBV6-4 to TRBJ2-5; maybe TRBD1 (6 bases). The CDR3 spans 13 residues. Between the trimmed V and J ends, which lost 8 bases and 3 bases, there was a span of 13 bases. Germline loops: CDR1 MRHNA, CDR2 SNTAGT. The CDR3 bases are TGTGCCAGCTCGAGGGACAAAGAAGAGACCCAGTACTTC. It specifies CASSRDKEETQYF.

This clonotype was recorded a few times. J is TRBJ2-7 and V is TRBV6-5; no clear D. V was shortened by 3 bases and J by 0 bases, with 9 bases between the two germline ends. This CDR3 contains 14 residues. Germline V gives CDR1 MNHEY, CDR2 SVGAGI. Written as DNA, the CDR3 is TGTGCCAGCAGTTATATCCAGAACTCCTACGAGCAGTACTTC. The encoded protein is CASSYIQNSYEQYF.

This CDR3 is CASSFRDGSSYEQYF. The CDR3 bases are TGTGCCAGCAGCTTCCGGGACGGATCTTCTTACGAGCAGTACTTC. This chain uses TRBV5-4 with TRBJ2-7; D possibly uses TRBD1 or TRBD2 (5 bases each). Deletions cut 2 bases from V and 4 bases from J, with 16 bases between. The CDR3 runs 15 residues. Germline CDR1 SGHNT, CDR2 YYREEE (reference sequence).

V gene TRBV20-1 combines with J gene TRBJ2-7; D is uncertain. V was trimmed by 3 bases and J by 3 bases, leaving 18 bases between them. CDR3 size: 15 residues. The germline gives CDR1 DFQATT, CDR2 SNEGSKA (reference sequence). CDR3 DNA: TGCAGTGCTAGGGCCCCCCACGGGCCGATCTACGAGCAGTACTTC. Protein sequence: CSARAPHGPIYEQYF.

This rearrangement joins TRBV7-3 to TRBJ2-1; unclear D gene. V lost 5 bases, J lost 5 bases, and 16 bases lay in between. Looked up from germline, CDR1 is SGHTA and CDR2 is FQGTGA. The CDR3 length is 15 residues. The CDR3 here is CASSLRSVSDNEQFF. The CDR3 DNA reads TGTGCCAGCAGCCTACGATCGGTTTCTGACAATGAGCAGTTCTTC.

The V and J genes are TRBV12-3 or TRBV12-4 and TRBJ1-4; D is unresolved. The V end lost 6 bases, the J end lost 7 bases, and 9 bases lay between the germline ends. The CDR3 extends over 12 amino acids. The CDR3 bases are TGTGCCAGCAGCCCTGCTGGTGAAAAACTGTTTTTT. It encodes CASSPAGEKLFF.

The chain uses TRBV6-5 and TRBJ2-5; 8 nucleotides agree with TRBD2. The CDR3 has 18 amino acids. Germline CDR1 and CDR2: MNHEY and SVGAGI. V trimming: 1 base; J trimming: 2 bases; junction bases outside the gene matches: 12. The DNA for the CDR3 is TGTGCCAGCAGTTACTATTCCGGAGCGGGGGCGAATCAAGAGACCCAGTACTTC. It encodes CASSYYSGAGANQETQYF.